These 21 T cell receptor beta chains were sequenced from one sample in a study of molecular identifiers for immune sequencing clone quantification. TCRdb recomputed calls from the PCR reads with MiXCR, one row per CDR3 protein. The repertoire holds over 10,000 distinct CDR3 sequences, with 18% as singletons. Sequenced sample: naive CD8+ T cells from blood, with Jurkat cell RNA spiked in. Subset meaning: FACS-sorted CD8+CD4-CCR7+CD45RA+ naive T cells. The receptor source for this set is a human donor in good health. Some libraries in this study had Jurkat cell RNA spiked in.

This clonotype is deemed medium-sized. The chain carries TRBV6-2 or TRBV6-3 and TRBJ2-7; D remains unclear. V dropped 0 bases and J dropped 2 bases, with 11 bases sitting between them. This CDR3 is 15 amino acids long. CDR1 MNHEY and CDR2 SVGEGT come from the germline V gene. CDR3 sequence reads: CASSYSNGGPYEQYF. CDR3 coding DNA: TGTGCCAGCAGTTACTCGAACGGCGGCCCCTACGAGCAGTACTTC.

A note on this clonotype: At one end, the junction sequence differs from germline, possibly due to a read error. The J gene is TRBJ2-7, the V gene TRBV19; tentative D call: TRBD2 (6 bases). From germline, CDR1 is LNHDA and CDR2 SQIVND (reference sequence). This CDR3 spans 13 amino acids. The CDR3 DNA reads TGTGCCGGTAGTCCAATTGGGGGGTCAGAGCAGTACTTC. This sequence encodes CAGSPIGGSEQYF.

This clonotype was recorded at least ten times. This sequence joins TRBV11-2 and TRBJ2-7; the match to TRBD1 covers 9 bases. Unmatched junction bases numbered 10, after V lost 4 bases and J lost 6 bases. The CDR3 length is 15 residues. From germline, CDR1 is SGHAT and CDR2 FQNNGV. CDR3 in amino acids: CASSSAGQGIREQYF. CDR3 coding DNA: TGTGCCAGCAGCTCGGCGGGACAGGGCATCCGCGAGCAGTACTTC.

This clonotype occurred a few times. The chain employs TRBV20-1 and TRBJ2-7; 7 positions agree with TRBD2. Germline lookup yields CDR1 DFQATT and CDR2 SNEGSKA (reference sequence). With V trimmed by 0 bases and J by 1 base, 6 bases remained unmatched. This CDR3 contains 15 residues. This CDR3 reads CSARDPGGSSYEQYF. The CDR3 DNA reads as TGCAGTGCTAGAGACCCGGGCGGGAGTTCCTACGAGCAGTACTTC.

Turning to this clonotype: A much larger clonotype is one base distant, so this may be a read error. This chain uses TRBV20-1 with TRBJ2-6; D possibly uses TRBD1 or TRBD2 (5 bases each). The length of the CDR3 is 18 residues. CDR1 DFQATT and CDR2 SNEGSKA come from the germline V gene (reference sequence). This CDR3 is CGARAMGETNSGANVLTF. CDR3 nucleotides: TGCGGTGCTAGAGCCATGGGGGAAACCAACTCTGGGGCCAACGTCCTGACTTTC.

There are many counts of this clonotype. The chain joins TRBV5-4 to TRBJ2-7; 7 positions match TRBD1. From germline, CDR1 is SGHNT and CDR2 YYREEE (reference sequence). With 4 bases clipped from V and 3 bases from J, the junction kept 7 bases outside the gene matches. The CDR3 runs 14 residues. The CDR3 DNA reads as TGTGCCAGCAGCAGGACAGGAGTTAACTACGAGCAGTACTTC. Protein product: CASSRTGVNYEQYF.

Concerning this clonotype: Possible read error: a much larger clone is one base away. The V call is TRBV6-2 or TRBV6-3, the J call TRBJ2-2; 8 nucleotides agree with TRBD1. The CDR3 runs to 18 residues. The trim removed 11 bases at V and 4 bases at J, leaving 21 bases unmatched. Germline CDR1 is MNHEY and CDR2 is SVGEGT. The chain's CDR3 is CAGVRDRIGIYLTGELFF. The CDR3 nucleotides read TGTGCCGGCGTCCGGGACAGGATCGGGATATATCTCACCGGGGAGCTGTTTTTT.

In this sample, this clonotype is medium-sized. V usage is TRBV4-1 and J usage is TRBJ2-7; 8 nucleotides match TRBD2. V shed 2 bases and J 0 bases; nucleotides not matched to a gene: 3. This CDR3 region has 15 residues. The germline CDR1 and CDR2 sequences are MGHRA and YSYEKL. The CDR3 region is CASSQRSGSSYEQYF. The DNA for the CDR3 is TGCGCCAGCAGCCAACGGAGCGGGAGCTCCTACGAGCAGTACTTC.

This clonotype qualifies as medium-sized. V gene TRBV5-1 combines with J gene TRBJ2-7; D uncertain. The germline CDR1 and CDR2 sequences are SGHRS and YFSETQ. This CDR3 region has 14 residues. Trimming left V 0 bases short and J 2 bases short, with 9 bases between. This CDR3 reads CASSLEHGAYEQYF. Here the CDR3 DNA reads TGCGCCAGCAGCTTGGAACATGGGGCCTACGAGCAGTACTTC.

This clonotype is medium-sized within its sample. The genes are TRBV6-6 and TRBJ1-2; TRBD1 aligns across 8 bases. In germline, CDR1 is MNHNY, CDR2 SVGAGI (reference sequence). The J segment lost 8 bases and the V segment lost 0 bases, leaving 5 bases of the junction unmatched. The CDR3 consists of 14 residues. The CDR3 sequence: CASSYSTGEGGYTF. CDR3 coding DNA: TGTGCCAGCAGTTACTCGACAGGGGAAGGGGGCTACACCTTC.

This clonotype qualifies as medium-sized. V usage is TRBV6-2 or TRBV6-3 and J usage is TRBJ2-5; D is ambiguous. The CDR3 has 14 residues. Trimming removed 5 bases at V and 0 bases at J, with 10 bases between. Germline V gene sequence: CDR1 MNHEY, CDR2 SVGEGT. The DNA of the CDR3 is TGTGCCAGCAGTCCACCACCGTACCAAGAGACCCAGTACTTC. Its translation: CASSPPPYQETQYF.

This clonotype was seen repeatedly, ten times or more. Written as DNA, the CDR3 is TGTGCCAGCAGCTTAGTTCGGCGGGAGGGGTACAATGAGCAGTTCTTC. Protein product: CASSLVRREGYNEQFF. The rearrangement joins TRBV7-9 to TRBJ2-1; 9 bases agree with TRBD2. V gave up 1 base and J gave up 4 bases; unmatched junction bases: 5. CDR1 is SEHNR and CDR2 is FQNEAQ in the germline V gene (reference sequence). CDR3 length: 16 amino acids. Complete variable domain (other parts from reference TRBV7-9 and TRBJ2-1): DTGVSQNPRHKITKRGQNVTFRCDPISEHNRLYWYRQTLGQGPEFLTYFQNEAQLEKSRLLSDRFSAERPKGSFSTLEIQRTEQGDSAMYLCASSLVRREGYNEQFFGPGTRLTVL.

This clonotype was observed at least ten times. This chain connects TRBV20-1 to TRBJ2-2, with TRBD1 identical over 8 bases. V was clipped by 0 bases and J by 2 bases; unmatched bases: 5. Per germline, CDR1 DFQATT and CDR2 SNEGSKA (reference sequence). The CDR3 has 16 residues. Written as DNA, the CDR3 is TGCAGTGCTAGAGATCGCAGGGGGCCCAACACCGGGGAGCTGTTTTTT. It codes for CSARDRRGPNTGELFF.

By sample fraction, this clonotype is medium-sized (0.01 to 0.1%). The CDR3 loop reads CASSQGQGALEQYF. The CDR3 bases are TGTGCCAGCAGCCAAGGACAGGGGGCGCTCGAGCAGTACTTC. The chain recombines TRBV4-2 with TRBJ2-7; 10 bases line up with TRBD1. Trimming took 1 base from V and 6 from J; bases not matched to a gene: 3. CDR3 length equals 14 residues. CDR1 LGHNA and CDR2 YNFKEQ come from the germline V gene.

This clonotype was recorded many times. The J gene is TRBJ2-5, the V gene TRBV7-9, with TRBD2 as a possible D gene (5 bases). Germline V gene lookup returns CDR1 SEHNR and CDR2 FQNEAQ (reference sequence). CDR3 size: 15 residues. The ends were cut back, 1 base at V and 4 bases at J, with 13 bases in the middle. CDR3 coding DNA: TGTGCCAGCAGCTTAGAGCGCCTAGCCCCAGAGACCCAGTACTTC. Translation gives CASSLERLAPETQYF.

This clonotype is medium-sized. The rearrangement links TRBV19 to TRBJ1-1; weak D call: TRBD1 (5 bases). Per the germline V gene, CDR1 is LNHDA and CDR2 is SQIVND (reference sequence). V lost 3 bases, J lost 7 bases, and 18 bases lay in between. CDR3 length: 15 residues. The CDR3 reads CASSIEGRVNGEAFF. As DNA, the CDR3 is TGTGCCAGTAGTATTGAAGGCAGGGTGAATGGTGAAGCTTTCTTT. The full variable domain, with the rest looked up from reference TRBV19 and TRBJ1-1, is DGGITQSPKYLFRKEGQNVTLSCEQNLNHDAMYWYRQDPGQGLRLIYYSQIVNDFQKGDIAEGYSVSREKKESFPLTVTSAQKNPTAFYLCASSIEGRVNGEAFFGQGTRLTVV.

This clonotype came up many times. The rearrangement links TRBV30 to TRBJ2-1; D unclear. V lost 3 bases to trimming and J lost 4 bases, with 7 bases between them. The CDR3 is 12 residues long. Germline lookup yields CDR1 GTSNPN and CDR2 SVGIG (reference sequence). DNA for the CDR3: TGTGCCTGGAGCGGCCAGTACAATGAGCAGTTCTTC. It specifies CAWSGQYNEQFF. Full variable domain (rest looked up from reference TRBV30 and TRBJ2-1): SQTIHQWPATLVQPVGSPLSLECTVEGTSNPNLYWYRQAAGRGLQLLFYSVGIGQISSEVPQNLSASRPQDRQFILSSKKLLLSDSGFYLCAWSGQYNEQFFGPGTRLTVL.

This clonotype is labeled as medium-sized. The J gene is TRBJ2-1, the V gene TRBV3-1; D call uncertain. Per the germline V gene, CDR1 is LGHDT and CDR2 is YNNKEL (reference sequence). The CDR3 is made up of 14 amino acids. V was trimmed by 4 bases and J by 5 bases, leaving 12 bases between them. CDR3 loop: CASSPARPDNEQFF. The CDR3 region has the DNA TGTGCCAGCAGCCCCGCTAGGCCCGACAATGAGCAGTTCTTC.

This clonotype is medium-sized. The chain employs TRBV20-1 and TRBJ2-3, with TRBD2 matching 9 bases. The CDR3 spans 16 residues. Germline CDR1 and CDR2: DFQATT and SNEGSKA (reference sequence). The V and J ends lost 2 bases and 2 bases, in that order; junction bases with no gene match: 8. CDR3 in DNA: TGCAGTGCTAGAAGCCTAGCGGGACTGAACACAGATACGCAGTATTTT. Translation gives CSARSLAGLNTDTQYF.

This clonotype occurred many times. The chain links TRBV7-9 to TRBJ1-2, with 8 nucleotides matching TRBD1. This CDR3 region has 15 residues. The germline gives CDR1 SEHNR, CDR2 FQNEAQ (reference sequence). The ends lost 5 bases at V and 5 bases at J; junction bases unmatched: 10. In DNA form, the CDR3 reads TGTGCCAGCAGCCTCGCGACAGGGGACCTTTATGGCTACACCTTC. It encodes CASSLATGDLYGYTF.

This clonotype appeared many times. The chain couples TRBV19 to TRBJ1-1; no firm D call. The CDR3 runs to 11 residues. Trimming cost V 4 bases and J 9 bases, with 9 bases left between them. Germline CDR1 LNHDA, CDR2 SQIVND (reference sequence). This CDR3 is CASSTLTKAFF. As DNA, the CDR3 is TGTGCCAGTAGTACCCTCACAAAAGCTTTCTTT.